Listed here are 13 T cell receptor beta chains from one sample, sequenced in a study of vaccination and CD4 T cells after COVID-19. Cultured CD4+ T cells had their DNA profiled by the Oncomine TCR Beta short-read assay. MiXCR, run by TCRdb on the PCR reads, gives a single entry per CDR3 protein. The sample holds some 10,000 distinct CDR3 sequences, 55% to 60% seen once. Antigens for these TCRs are unknown. This sample's treatment: roughly 10-day PBMC culture with coronavirus spike peptide pools or control peptides (ViraFEST assay). The specimen sequenced was CD4+ T cells from blood, cultured in vitro. The receptors stem from a human donor who had recovered from COVID-19.

This clonotype was recorded once. The rearrangement joins TRBV6-1 to TRBJ1-6; 10 bases match TRBD1. The V and J ends lost 8 bases and 8 bases, in that order; junction bases with no gene match: 3. Germline assignment: CDR1 MNHNS and CDR2 SASEGT. This CDR3 comprises 13 residues. The CDR3 sequence is CASSGTGDSPLHF. In DNA form, the CDR3 reads TGTGCCAGCTCCGGGACAGGGGATTCACCCCTCCACTTT.

This clonotype was recorded only once. The chain links TRBV11-2 to TRBJ2-5, with TRBD2 matching over 13 bases. Germline assignment: CDR1 SGHAT and CDR2 FQNNGV. With V trimmed by 8 bases and J by 5 bases, 8 bases remained unmatched. The CDR3 is 15 amino acids. The CDR3 DNA sequence: TGTGCCAGCTTGGGAGGGACTAGCGGGACGGAGACCCAGTACTTC. Translated, it gives CASLGGTSGTETQYF.

The chain employs TRBV25-1 and TRBJ2-7; 7 bases fit TRBD1. Looked up from germline, CDR1 is MGHDK and CDR2 is SYGVNS. Trimming took 4 bases from V and 4 from J; bases not matched to a gene: 4. This CDR3 region has 13 residues. The DNA of the CDR3 is TGTGCCAGCAGTGTTGAACAGGGGTACGAGCAGTACTTC. This codes for CASSVEQGYEQYF.

This clonotype was picked up one time. The V and J genes are TRBV7-9 and TRBJ1-1; a possible D gene is TRBD1 (5 bases). This CDR3 has 14 residues. V was pared by 5 bases and J by 4 bases, with 14 bases between. From germline, CDR1 is SEHNR and CDR2 FQNEAQ (reference sequence). The CDR3: CASSQGGGFTEAFF. DNA of the CDR3: TGTGCCAGCAGCCAAGGCGGGGGGTTCACTGAAGCTTTCTTT. Based on the CDR3 plus reference TRBV7-9 and TRBJ1-1, the full variable domain is DTGVSQNPRHKITKRGQNVTFRCDPISEHNRLYWYRQTLGQGPEFLTYFQNEAQLEKSRLLSDRFSAERPKGSFSTLEIQRTEQGDSAMYLCASSQGGGFTEAFFGQGTRLTVV.

This clonotype was picked up a small number of times. The J gene is TRBJ2-6, the V gene TRBV7-2; 7 nucleotides match TRBD1. Germline assignment: CDR1 SGHTA and CDR2 FQGNSA. J gave up 1 base and V 5 bases, and 2 bases lay outside the gene matches. The CDR3 contains 15 residues. The DNA of the CDR3 is TGTGCCAGCAGCATGACAGGGTCTGGGGCCAACGTCCTGACTTTC. Its translation is CASSMTGSGANVLTF.

The chain has TRBV11-3 and TRBJ1-2; 7 bases agree with TRBD1. Germline V CDR1 and CDR2: SGHNT, YENEEA. Trimming removed 0 bases from V and 3 bases from J; junction bases left unmatched: 4. There are 15 residues in the CDR3. The CDR3 is CASSLDSTGYYGYTF. The CDR3 nucleotides are TGTGCCAGCAGCTTAGATTCGACAGGGTACTATGGCTACACCTTC.

The V and J genes are TRBV2 and TRBJ2-3; D may correspond to TRBD1 or TRBD2 (5 bases each). Germline CDR1 is SNHLY and CDR2 is FYNNEI. Trimming removed 6 bases from V and 2 bases from J, with 12 bases in between. CDR3 length equals 14 residues. DNA of the CDR3: TGTGCCAGCAGCCTCGAGGGGTACACAGATACGCAGTATTTT. Translation: CASSLEGYTDTQYF. Full variable domain (remainder filled in from reference TRBV2 and TRBJ2-3): EPEVTQTPSHQVTQMGQEVILRCVPISNHLYFYWYRQILGQKVEFLVSFYNNEISEKSEIFDDQFSVERPDGSNFTLKIRSTKLEDSAMYFCASSLEGYTDTQYFGPGTRLTVL.

The rearrangement links TRBV28 to TRBJ1-5; D not resolved. V shed 8 bases and J shed 5 bases, with 10 bases lying between them. Per the germline V gene, CDR1 is MDHEN and CDR2 is SYDVKM. The CDR3 is 12 amino acids. The CDR3 DNA reads as TGTGCCAGCGAGAAGGTGGATCAGCCCCAGCATTTT. Translation: CASEKVDQPQHF. Variable domain in full (rest from reference TRBV28 and TRBJ1-5): DVKVTQSSRYLVKRTGEKVFLECVQDMDHENMFWYRQDPGLGLRLIYFSYDVKMKEKGDIPEGYSVSREKKERFSLILESASTNQTSMYLCASEKVDQPQHFGDGTRLSIL.

The sample holds a few counts of this clonotype. The J gene is TRBJ1-2, the V gene TRBV20-1; TRBD1 matches at 10 bases. Trimming cost V 4 bases and J 6 bases; bases outside gene matches: 8. CDR3 size: 14 residues. The germline V gene has CDR1 DFQATT and CDR2 SNEGSKA (reference sequence). CDR3 coding DNA: TGCAGTGCTACCACCCGGGACAGGGGCCATGGCTACACCTTC. It translates to CSATTRDRGHGYTF.

V and J are TRBV6-5 and TRBJ2-5, with 10 bases matching TRBD2. The CDR3 length is 17 residues. CDR1 MNHEY and CDR2 SVGAGI come from the germline V gene. The J segment lost 7 bases and the V segment lost 6 bases, leaving 17 bases of the junction unmatched. The chain's CDR3 is CASSYGVASGGHGTQYF. CDR3 sequence (DNA): TGTGCCAGCAGCTACGGGGTGGCTAGCGGGGGACACGGGACCCAGTACTTC.

This clonotype was recorded a few times. The chain's CDR3 is CSALASRDTHEQYF. In DNA, the CDR3 is TGCAGTGCTCTCGCCTCCCGGGACACCCACGAGCAGTACTTC. This sequence joins TRBV20-1 and TRBJ2-7; TRBD1 might be the D (6 bases). CDR3 size: 14 residues. Trimming removed 5 bases at V and 5 bases at J, with 19 bases between. Germline loops: CDR1 DFQATT, CDR2 SNEGSKA (reference sequence).

V and J are TRBV11-3 and TRBJ2-3; 9 bases align to TRBD2. CDR1 and CDR2 from the germline V gene are SGHNT and YENEEA. With V trimmed by 5 bases and J by 1 base, 1 base remained unmatched. The CDR3 contains 14 residues. The CDR3 spells CASSRTSGTDTQYF. CDR3 nucleotide sequence: TGTGCCAGCAGCCGGACTAGCGGCACAGATACGCAGTATTTT.

In its sample, this clonotype ranks as large. The chain couples TRBV7-2 to TRBJ1-4; D is uncertain. V dropped 1 base and J dropped 5 bases, with 8 bases sitting between them. The germline V gene encodes CDR1 SGHTA and CDR2 FQGNSA. CDR3 length: 14 residues. The CDR3 DNA sequence: TGTGCCAGCAGCTTAGTTTTCCCAAATGAAAAACTGTTTTTT. Translation gives CASSLVFPNEKLFF.